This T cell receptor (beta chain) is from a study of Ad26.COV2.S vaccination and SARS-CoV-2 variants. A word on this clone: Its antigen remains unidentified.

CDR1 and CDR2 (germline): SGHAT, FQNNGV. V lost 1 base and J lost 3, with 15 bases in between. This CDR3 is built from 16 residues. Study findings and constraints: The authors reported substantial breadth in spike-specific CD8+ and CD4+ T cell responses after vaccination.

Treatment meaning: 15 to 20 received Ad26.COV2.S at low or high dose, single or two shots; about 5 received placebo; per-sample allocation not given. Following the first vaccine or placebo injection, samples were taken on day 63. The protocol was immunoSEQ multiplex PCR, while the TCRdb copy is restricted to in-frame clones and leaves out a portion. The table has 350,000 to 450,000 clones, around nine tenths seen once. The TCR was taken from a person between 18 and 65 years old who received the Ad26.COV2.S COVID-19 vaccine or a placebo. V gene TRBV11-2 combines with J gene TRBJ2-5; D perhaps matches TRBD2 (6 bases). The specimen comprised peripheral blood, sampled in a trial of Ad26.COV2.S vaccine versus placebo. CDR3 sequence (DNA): TGTGCCAGCAGCTTAGGGCGGCGGGGCGGTAAAGAGACCCAGTACTTC. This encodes CASSLGRRGGKETQYF.